A selection of T cell receptor beta chains follows, all from one sample in a study of blood T cell repertoires in COVID-19. The data were produced by immunoSEQ multiplex PCR, yet TCRdb's version contains in-frame clones alone and is incomplete. This table has hundreds of thousands of clones, around 89% appearing once. Material for sequencing was PBMCs or T cells enriched from blood (not recorded which). Receptors were obtained from a middle-aged man who had recovered from COVID-19. CDR3s include the opening cysteine and the closing phenylalanine or tryptophan. D genes are given only for firm matches. Clone size is shown for a subset of rows, as once, few, many or a class of expanded clone.

TRBV7-9	TRBD1	TRBJ1-5	-	TGTGCCAGCAGCCAGGGACAGGCTAGCAATCAGCCCCAGCATTTT	CASSQGQASNQPQHF
TRBV5-1	TRBD2	TRBJ2-7	-	TGCGCCAGCAGCTTGGCCGGGGGGAGCGAGCAGTACTTC	CASSLAGGSEQYF
TRBV10-3	-	TRBJ1-1	-	TGTGCCATCAGTGAGTCGGGAGGTAACACTGAAGCTTTCTTT	CAISESGGNTEAFF
TRBV5-1	-	TRBJ1-5	-	TGCGCCAGCAGCTTAGGGGGAGGCAATCAGCCCCAGCATTTT	CASSLGGGNQPQHF
TRBV11-2	-	TRBJ1-6	-	TGTGCCAGCAGCTTATTCGTCGGGGTCTATAATTCACCCCTCCACTTT	CASSLFVGVYNSPLHF
TRBV5-4	-	TRBJ1-1	-	TGTGCCAGCAGCTTAGCGGGGGGACGGACTGAAGCTTTCTTT	CASSLAGGRTEAFF
TRBV6-5	-	TRBJ1-3	-	TGTGCCAGCAGACCTATCTCTGGAAACACCATATATTTT	CASRPISGNTIYF
TRBV19	-	TRBJ1-3	few	TGTGCCAGTAGTATAGGTCGGGAAAGCTCTGGAAACACCATATATTTT	CASSIGRESSGNTIYF
TRBV18	-	TRBJ1-2	-	TGTGCCAGCTCACCCGGGGATCCCTATGGCTACACCTTC	CASSPGDPYGYTF
TRBV19	TRBD1	TRBJ2-2	-	TGTGCCAGTAGGGGCACAGGGGCCACCGGGGAGCTGTTTTTT	CASRGTGATGELFF
TRBV10-3	-	TRBJ2-7	-	TGTGCCATCAGTGGTCAGGTAGATTACGAGCAGTACTTC	CAISGQVDYEQYF
TRBV2	-	TRBJ2-3	-	TGTGCCAGCAGTGATGAATCCAGAGATACGCAGTATTTT	CASSDESRDTQYF
TRBV7-8	-	TRBJ2-1	-	TGTGCCAGCAGTTTAATCCCTGGGACAACTGGCGGGAATGAGCAGTTCTTC	CASSLIPGTTGGNEQFF
TRBV5-1	TRBD2	TRBJ2-7	-	TGCGCCAGCAGCTGGCCCAGGACTAGCGTTAACCCCGAGCAGTACTTC	CASSWPRTSVNPEQYF
TRBV7-9	-	TRBJ1-4	-	TGTGCCAGCAGCTTAGGGGTGCGGGAAAAACTGTTTTTT	CASSLGVREKLFF
TRBV3-1/TRBV3-2	TRBD1	TRBJ2-2	-	TGTGCCAGCAGCCCGTGGACAGGGAGGAACACCGGGGAGCTGTTTTTT	CASSPWTGRNTGELFF
TRBV27	TRBD1	TRBJ1-1	-	TGTGCCAGCAGGAAGCCGGGACAGGGATTGAACACTGAAGCTTTCTTT	CASRKPGQGLNTEAFF
TRBV5-4	-	TRBJ2-3	-	TGTGCCAGCAGCTTTGAGGATACGCAGTATTTT	CASSFEDTQYF
TRBV11-1	TRBD2	TRBJ2-5	-	TGTGCCAGCAGCCACCGCGGGGGGATAGATCAAGAGACCCAGTACTTC	CASSHRGGIDQETQYF
TRBV19	TRBD2	TRBJ2-7	few	TGTGCCAGCGGGGGGGGCTACGAGCAGTACTTC	CASGGGYEQYF
TRBV6-4	TRBD1	TRBJ1-2	-	TGTGCCAGCAGACCTGAGGGGGCTACTAACTATGGCTACACCTTC	CASRPEGATNYGYTF
TRBV9	-	TRBJ1-3	-	TGTGCCAGCAGCGTATCGAGGGGCGGGGACGTTGGAAACACCATATATTTT	CASSVSRGGDVGNTIYF
TRBV24-1	-	TRBJ2-2	-	TGTGCCACCAGTGATATCACCAGGGACAAGAACACCGGGGAGCTGTTTTTT	CATSDITRDKNTGELFF
TRBV5-1	-	TRBJ1-2	-	TGCGCCAGCAGCTTGGTAGGGGGAGCTAACTATGGCTACACCTTC	CASSLVGGANYGYTF
TRBV28	TRBD1	TRBJ1-6	-	TGTGCCAGCAGTTCCCCCCTCAGACAGGGGTATAATTCACCCCTCCACTTT	CASSSPLRQGYNSPLHF
TRBV5-1	-	TRBJ1-4	-	TGCGCCAGCAGCTTGGGAGGACAGACGAATGAAAAACTGTTTTTT	CASSLGGQTNEKLFF
TRBV4-1	-	TRBJ2-7	-	TGCGCCAGCAGCCCCCGGTTGGGGGAGGCCTACGAGCAGTACTTC	CASSPRLGEAYEQYF
TRBV6-5	TRBD1	TRBJ1-5	-	TGTGCCAGCAGTAAAACAGACAGGGTTAACCAGCCCCAGCATTTT	CASSKTDRVNQPQHF
TRBV4-3	TRBD2	TRBJ2-4	-	TGCGCCAGCAGCCGCGGGCTAGCGGAAAACATTCAGTACTTC	CASSRGLAENIQYF
TRBV5-4	-	TRBJ2-2	-	TGTGCCAGCAGCTTAGGCCGAGGGCCCGGGGAGCTGTTTTTT	CASSLGRGPGELFF
TRBV6-4	TRBD1	TRBJ1-2	few	TGTGCCAGCAGTGACGGGGACAGGGACTATGGCTACACCTTC	CASSDGDRDYGYTF
TRBV11-2	TRBD1	TRBJ2-7	-	TGTGCCAGCAGTCGACAGGGCTTCTCCTACGAGCAGTACTTC	CASSRQGFSYEQYF
TRBV25-1	TRBD2	TRBJ2-3	-	TGTGCCAGCAGTGATTCATCTATAAGCGGGAGAGAACATACGCAGTATTTT	CASSDSSISGREHTQYF
TRBV5-8	-	TRBJ2-7	-	TGTGCCAGCAGCCGCGGGACGTCGTTCTTCCAGCAGTACTTC	CASSRGTSFFQQYF
TRBV7-3	-	TRBJ2-3	-	TGTGCCAGCAGCTTTTTAGGGGTCAGCACAGATACGCAGTATTTT	CASSFLGVSTDTQYF